The clone carrying this T cell receptor (beta chain) has more than one count but fewer than ten. The entry originates in a study of blood T cell repertoires in COVID-19. Per the original methods: Amplifying reference gene primers gave estimates of nucleated cell counts. The table came from immunoSEQ multiplex PCR; TCRdb's copy has only in-frame clones and leaves some out. V and J calls and clone size are given by that table; D and trimming were obtained from the DNA. The sample has roughly 310,000 clones; 89% are singletons. Unmatched junction bases numbered 6, after V lost 5 bases and J lost 7 bases. The CDR3 runs to 14 residues. Per the germline V gene, CDR1 is MNHEY and CDR2 is SMNVEV (reference sequence).

The source material was PBMCs or T cells enriched from blood (not recorded which). This sequence originates from a woman aged 40 to 50 who had recovered from COVID-19. The chain links TRBV27 to TRBJ2-2; 8 bases agree with TRBD1. CDR3: CASSIDRGIGELFF. Written as DNA, the CDR3 is TGTGCCAGCAGTATAGACAGGGGAATCGGGGAGCTGTTTTTT.